The rows below give T cell receptor beta chains drawn from one sample of a study of vaccination and CD4 T cells after COVID-19. TCRdb used MiXCR to reprocess the PCR reads, holding one entry per CDR3 protein. The sample consists of around 20,000 distinct CDR3 sequences, 35% to 50% of them appearing once. Their cognate antigens are unknown. The sample in question was CD4+ T cells from blood, cultured in vitro, obtained after SARS-CoV-2 vaccination. The receptors were sampled from a human donor who had recovered from COVID-19. Both conserved end residues are part of each CDR3. The D gene is left open where the match is weak. A row's size may be missing; if present it is once, few, many or a size class.

clone_size,d_call,j_call,v_call,cdr3_nt,cdr3_aa
once,NA,TRBJ1-1,TRBV30,TGTGCCTGTGGACGCGCTGAAGCTTTCTTT,CACGRAEAFF
few,NA,TRBJ2-2,TRBV20-1,TGCAGTGCTAGAGATCGTCGGGGAAACGCGAACACCGGGGAGCTGTTTTTT,CSARDRRGNANTGELFF
few,TRBD1,TRBJ1-5,TRBV6-1,TGTGCCAGCAGGCCCGGGACAGTGACTCAGCCCCAGCATTTT,CASRPGTVTQPQHF
NA,TRBD2,TRBJ2-1,TRBV6-2/TRBV6-3,TGTGCCAGCAGCGAACTAGCGGTTAAGCAGTTCTTC,CASSELAVKQFF
NA,TRBD2,TRBJ2-7,TRBV20-1,TGCAGTGCTGATACCGGGACTAGCTCCTACGAGCAGTACTTC,CSADTGTSSYEQYF
NA,NA,TRBJ1-4,TRBV6-2/TRBV6-3,TGTGCCAGCAGTTATGGAGATACACGAGAAAAACTGTTTTTT,CASSYGDTREKLFF
NA,NA,TRBJ2-2,TRBV19,TGTGCCAGTAGGGGGGGTTGGGGGCTAGCGAACACCGGGGAGCTGTTTTTT,CASRGGWGLANTGELFF
few,TRBD2,TRBJ2-7,TRBV24-1,TGTGCCACCAGTGATCAGACTAGCAGTCCGTACGAGCAGTACTTC,CATSDQTSSPYEQYF
few,TRBD1,TRBJ1-6,TRBV10-3,TGTGCCATCAGCGGGACAGGGGGTCAAAATTCACCCCTCCACTTT,CAISGTGGQNSPLHF
NA,NA,TRBJ2-1,TRBV7-2,TGTGCCAGCAGCGCCGCCCGCTATGAGCAGTTCTTC,CASSAARYEQFF
NA,TRBD2,TRBJ2-1,TRBV24-1,TGTGCCACCAGTGATCCGGGGACTAGCGGGTACAATGAGCAGTTCTTC,CATSDPGTSGYNEQFF
NA,NA,TRBJ1-6,TRBV20-1,TGCAGTGCTAGGTTGACCGGGGAAAATTCACCCCTCCACTTT,CSARLTGENSPLHF
few,NA,TRBJ2-7,TRBV6-1,TGTGCCAGCAGCGGGACGGGACCTACTGGAGAGCAGTACTTC,CASSGTGPTGEQYF
NA,NA,TRBJ1-1,TRBV7-9,TGTGCCAGCAGCTTAGCGGCAGGGGCGGTATCTGAAGCTTTCTTT,CASSLAAGAVSEAFF
NA,NA,TRBJ1-2,TRBV28,TGTGCCAGCAGTTTTCGTCCTAACTGGGCCAACTATGGCTACACCTTC,CASSFRPNWANYGYTF
few,NA,TRBJ1-2,TRBV19,TGTGCCAGTAGTGTCGTCAATACGCTGAACTATGGCTACACCTTC,CASSVVNTLNYGYTF
few,TRBD1,TRBJ1-1,TRBV6-1,TGTGCCAGCAGTGGGCCGGGACAGGGGATGAACACTGAAGCTTTCTTT,CASSGPGQGMNTEAFF
NA,TRBD1,TRBJ1-1,TRBV5-6,TGTGCCAGCACCTCGACAGGGGTGAACACTGAAGCTTTCTTT,CASTSTGVNTEAFF
few,NA,TRBJ1-3,TRBV7-2,TGTGCCAGCAGCGCAACGGGAGGAAACACCATATATTTT,CASSATGGNTIYF
few,NA,TRBJ1-2,TRBV29-1,TGCAGCGTTGAACGGGGGGCGGGCTATGGCTACACCTTC,CSVERGAGYGYTF
NA,NA,TRBJ2-2,TRBV6-5,TGTGCCAGCAGTTACAACAGGGCAACCGGGGAGCTGTTTTTT,CASSYNRATGELFF
NA,NA,TRBJ2-3,TRBV27,TGTGCCAGCAGTTTAGACAGACATACGCAGTATTTT,CASSLDRHTQYF
NA,TRBD1,TRBJ1-5,TRBV20-1,TGCAGTGCAGCCGGACAGGGTCGAGGTAATCAGCCCCAGCATTTT,CSAAGQGRGNQPQHF
NA,NA,TRBJ2-1,TRBV19,TGTGCCAGTAGTCCACAGGGAATTGGTAAGGGTGAGCAGTTCTTC,CASSPQGIGKGEQFF
medium-sized,NA,TRBJ1-6,TRBV20-1,TGCAGTGCCTGGACGGGTAATTCACCCCTCCACTTT,CSAWTGNSPLHF
NA,NA,TRBJ1-3,TRBV6-1,TGTGCCAGCAGTGAAGCAGGAACCGGAAACACCATATATTTT,CASSEAGTGNTIYF
NA,NA,TRBJ2-2,TRBV11-3,TGTGCCAGCAGCCCCGGGGAGGCTAGCACCGGGGAGCTGTTTTTT,CASSPGEASTGELFF
NA,NA,TRBJ2-5,TRBV7-2,TGTGCCAGCACCCAGTGGGGCCAGCTGAGCCAAGAGACCCAGTACTTC,CASTQWGQLSQETQYF
NA,NA,TRBJ2-5,TRBV4-3,TGCGCCAGCAGCCAAGTTATCTCCGCGAGGGGGGAGACCCAGTACTTC,CASSQVISARGETQYF
NA,NA,TRBJ2-5,TRBV4-3,TGCGCCAGCAGCCGAGGGGGACAAGAGACCCAGTACTTC,CASSRGGQETQYF
NA,NA,TRBJ2-7,TRBV7-3,TGTGCCAGCAGCTTAAGGGCAGAGAGCTCCTACGAGCAGTACTTC,CASSLRAESSYEQYF
few,TRBD1,TRBJ1-2,TRBV18,TGTGCCAGCTCACCGGGGACAGCCTATGGCTACACCTTC,CASSPGTAYGYTF
NA,NA,TRBJ2-5,TRBV7-6,TGTGCCAGCAGCTTAGCGTCCCGTGGCCAAGAGACCCAGTACTTC,CASSLASRGQETQYF
few,TRBD2,TRBJ2-3,TRBV24-1,TGTGCCACGCAGCGGGAGATCACAGATACGCAGTATTTT,CATQREITDTQYF
NA,NA,TRBJ1-5,TRBV2,TGTGCCAGCGCGCCAGCCCTTGAGCGAGATACCAATCAGCCCCAGCATTTT,CASAPALERDTNQPQHF
few,NA,TRBJ2-5,TRBV6-1,TGTGCCAGCAGCCTGGGACCAAGAGGGCAAGAGACCCAGTACTTC,CASSLGPRGQETQYF
few,NA,TRBJ2-3,TRBV27,TGTGCCAGCAGTTTACAGGGCCGGGGAGATACGCAGTATTTT,CASSLQGRGDTQYF
few,NA,TRBJ1-3,TRBV20-1,TGCAGTGCCAGGGACGGCAGCTCTGGAAACACCATATATTTT,CSARDGSSGNTIYF
few,NA,TRBJ2-2,TRBV15,TGTGCCACCAGCACTCTTGCAACCGGGGAGCTGTTTTTT,CATSTLATGELFF
few,TRBD1,TRBJ1-2,TRBV5-4,TGTGCCAGCAGCTCCATCGAGACAGGGGGGACTGGCTACACCTTC,CASSSIETGGTGYTF
medium-sized,NA,TRBJ2-7,TRBV6-2/TRBV6-3,TGTGCCACTGGAGGCTACGAGCAGTACTTC,CATGGYEQYF
few,NA,TRBJ1-5,TRBV20-1,TGCAGTGCTAGAGGAAACGCGGCAGGAAGCAATCAGCCCCAGCATTTT,CSARGNAAGSNQPQHF
few,NA,TRBJ2-4,TRBV28,TGTGCCAGCAGTGCCCCAGGGAGCAAAAACATTCAGTACTTC,CASSAPGSKNIQYF
NA,NA,TRBJ1-3,TRBV7-2,TGTGCCAGCAGCTTAGTTGCAGGGCCTTCGGGAAACACCATATATTTT,CASSLVAGPSGNTIYF
NA,TRBD1,TRBJ2-2,TRBV19,TGTGCCGGAAGACAGGGGATGGACACCGGGGAGCTGTTTTTT,CAGRQGMDTGELFF
NA,TRBD1,TRBJ2-1,TRBV6-5,TGTGCCAGCAGTTACTCCATAGGACAGGGGACAAATGAGCAGTTCTTC,CASSYSIGQGTNEQFF
few,NA,TRBJ1-2,TRBV6-1,TGTGCCAGCAGTCGACAGTTGAACTATGGCTACACCTTC,CASSRQLNYGYTF
NA,NA,TRBJ1-3,TRBV20-1,TGCAGTGCTAGATTGGGGAGCTCTGGAAACACCATATATTTT,CSARLGSSGNTIYF
NA,TRBD1,TRBJ2-7,TRBV20-1,TGCAGTGCTAGCCGGGACAGGGGAGACGAGCAGTACTTC,CSASRDRGDEQYF
few,TRBD1,TRBJ1-6,TRBV7-9,TGTGCCAGCAGCTCATCGCCGGACAGGGGGCGGAATTCACCCCTCCACTTT,CASSSSPDRGRNSPLHF
NA,TRBD1,TRBJ2-7,TRBV7-9,TGTGCCAGCAGCTTATCCGGACAGGGGAGTCTCGAGCAGTACTTC,CASSLSGQGSLEQYF
NA,NA,TRBJ1-5,TRBV12-3/TRBV12-4,TGTGCCAGCAGTTTAGCGAGACAGCCTAATCAGCCCCAGCATTTT,CASSLARQPNQPQHF
few,NA,TRBJ1-2,TRBV28,TGTGCCAGCAGTACCCACACGGGCTACACCTTC,CASSTHTGYTF
NA,NA,TRBJ1-1,TRBV7-8,TGTGCCAGCAGCTTAGGGACCTATGCAGGGTCGAACACTGAAGCTTTCTTT,CASSLGTYAGSNTEAFF
NA,NA,TRBJ1-3,TRBV7-6,TGTGCCAGCAGCTTACGCAGTAGGACTGGAAACACCATATATTTT,CASSLRSRTGNTIYF
NA,NA,TRBJ1-2,TRBV20-1,TGCAGTGCTAGAGATCAAATCTATGGCTACACCTTC,CSARDQIYGYTF
NA,TRBD1,TRBJ1-1,TRBV11-2,TGTGCCAGCAGGGCACCGACAGGGTCCGGCACTGAAGCTTTCTTT,CASRAPTGSGTEAFF
NA,NA,TRBJ1-1,TRBV20-1,TGCAGTGCTAGAACGCACTCCCTGAACACTGAAGCTTTCTTT,CSARTHSLNTEAFF
NA,TRBD1,TRBJ2-7,TRBV6-1,TGTGCCAGCAGTCTGCCGGGACAGGGCCACGAGCAGTACTTC,CASSLPGQGHEQYF
NA,NA,TRBJ2-7,TRBV29-1,TGCAGCGTTCAACATTCCTACGAGCAGTACTTC,CSVQHSYEQYF